This note documents a single T cell receptor beta chain sequence. Its antigen is unidentified. The data belong to a study of T cells in localized non-small cell lung cancer. This table comes from immunoSEQ multiplex PCR, and its TCRdb copy is limited to in-frame clones, with some not included. The table records tens of thousands of clones, approximately 85% of them present only once. Regarding the study as a whole: Elevated circulating T cell density in blood was associated with longer overall survival. Of the top 100 tumor clones, median around 55 were in adjacent lung, approximately 28 among its top 100. Uninvolved adjacent lung had higher T cell clonality than tumor and all other tissues.

The length of the CDR3 is 10 residues. The germline V gene encodes CDR1 SQVTM and CDR2 ANQGSEA. V was pared by 6 bases and J by 7 bases, with 0 bases of the junction left unmatched. The sequenced sample was peripheral blood, obtained before any cancer treatment. The clonotype originates from a man aged 35 to 70 with stage I lung adenocarcinoma. The J gene is TRBJ2-1, the V gene TRBV29-1; 7 bases fit TRBD1. This CDR3 is CSVRGNEQFF. CDR3 bases: TGCAGCGTCAGGGGGAATGAGCAGTTCTTC.